A single TCR beta chain is shown here with its context. Its antigen is unknown. One junction end does not reproduce the germline sequence, and a read error may be involved. The germline V gene encodes CDR1 SGHAT and CDR2 FQDESV (reference sequence). The CDR3 length is 15 residues. These data belong to a study of tumor-infiltrating lymphocytes in primary liver carcinoma. General study results and limits: Tumor samples exhibited a significantly greater top-250-clone fraction than blood samples (p = 0.039).

For each extraction, RNA and DNA were obtained together from roughly 20-30 mg of unsorted bulk tissue. Each tumor had five separate regions sampled. TCR beta cDNA came from about 500 ng total RNA, primed with a constant-region primer. Researchers made the TCR beta libraries by running three nested multiplex PCR rounds with slightly modified ARM-PCR. The first two PCR rounds used TRBV1-TRBV30 primers with a Cbeta primer, around 10 cycles each. A single record per CDR3 protein comes from TCRdb applying MiXCR to the multiplex PCR reads. The sample carries about 25,000 distinct CDR3 sequences, 60% to 80% recorded once.

Sequencing input: liver tumor tissue from sampling region 5. Subset: tumor region T5, tumor centre. The genes are TRBV11-1 and TRBJ2-1, with 11 positions matching TRBD2. The TCR originated in a woman between 25 and 40 years old with primary liver carcinoma and hepatitis B virus infection. The chain's CDR3 is CASRTGTSGYNELIF. CDR3 nucleotides: TGCGCCAGCAGGACCGGGACTAGCGGCTACAATGAGCTGATCTTC.